The clone carrying this T cell receptor beta chain was detected only once. Clones were sequenced by immunoSEQ multiplex PCR, and TCRdb holds only the in-frame ones, with some missing. The sample lists just under 350,000 clones, about 86% seen once, with 2.5% to 3.5% in the top ten. V was pared by 5 bases and J by 6 bases, with 8 bases of the junction left unmatched. The CDR3 has 14 residues. Germline-derived CDR1 and CDR2 are MNHNY and SVGAGI (reference sequence). The entry originates in a study of blood T cell repertoires in COVID-19. J is TRBJ1-1 and V is TRBV6-6; 8 nucleotides align to TRBD1. Sequenced sample: peripheral blood. The TCR originated in a man aged 30-40 years with active or convalescent COVID-19. The CDR3 here is CASSLRGLSAEAFF. DNA for the CDR3: TGTGCCAGCAGTCTCAGGGGGCTCAGTGCTGAAGCTTTCTTT.